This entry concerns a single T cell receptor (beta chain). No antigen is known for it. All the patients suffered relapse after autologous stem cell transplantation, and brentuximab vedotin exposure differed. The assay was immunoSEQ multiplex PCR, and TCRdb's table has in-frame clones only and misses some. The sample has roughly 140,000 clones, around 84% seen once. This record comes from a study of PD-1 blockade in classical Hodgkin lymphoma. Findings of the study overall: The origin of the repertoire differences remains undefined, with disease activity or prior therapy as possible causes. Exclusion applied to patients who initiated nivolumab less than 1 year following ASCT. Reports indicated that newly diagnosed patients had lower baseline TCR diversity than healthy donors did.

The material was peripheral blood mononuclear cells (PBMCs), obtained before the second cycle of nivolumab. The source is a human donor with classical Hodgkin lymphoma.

The CDR3 sequence is CASSLGDTNTEAFF. CDR3 sequence (DNA): TGCGCCAGCAGCTTGGGGGACACAAACACTGAAGCTTTCTTT. The genes are TRBV5-1 and TRBJ1-1; a weak D match, TRBD1 (6 bases). CDR3 size: 14 residues. Looked up from germline, CDR1 is SGHRS and CDR2 is YFSETQ. Trimming took 0 bases from V and 2 from J, leaving 8 bases between them.